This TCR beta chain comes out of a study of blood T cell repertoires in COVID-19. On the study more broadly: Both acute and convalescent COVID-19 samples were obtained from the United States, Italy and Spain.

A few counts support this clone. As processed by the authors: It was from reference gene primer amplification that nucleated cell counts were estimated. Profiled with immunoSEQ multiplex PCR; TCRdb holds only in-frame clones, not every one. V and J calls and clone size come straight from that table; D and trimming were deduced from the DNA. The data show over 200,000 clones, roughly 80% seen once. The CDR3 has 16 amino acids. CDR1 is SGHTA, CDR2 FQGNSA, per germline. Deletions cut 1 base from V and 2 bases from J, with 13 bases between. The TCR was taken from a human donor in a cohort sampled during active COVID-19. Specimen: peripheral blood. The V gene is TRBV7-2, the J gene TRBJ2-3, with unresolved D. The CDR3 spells CASSLERRQATDTQYF. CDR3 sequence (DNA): TGTGCCAGCAGCTTAGAGAGAAGGCAGGCCACAGATACGCAGTATTTT.